The TCR beta chain described here comes from a study of T cells in Graves' hyperthyroidism and ophthalmopathy. The source material, RNA transcripts, was used to amplify TCR beta CDR3 regions. HTBI primers drove first-round RT-PCR of the TCR CDR3. TCRdb reprocessed the multiplex PCR reads with MiXCR, giving one entry per CDR3 protein. The data hold around 390,000 distinct CDR3 sequences, with more than 14% observed a single time. Germline V gives CDR1 SEHNR, CDR2 FQNEAQ (reference sequence). V was trimmed by 5 bases and J by 4 bases, leaving 11 bases between them. This CDR3 region has 13 residues. Sequencing was carried out using blood. The source is a woman aged 25-40 years with Graves' ophthalmopathy. The chain links TRBV7-9 to TRBJ1-1; D unclear. CDR3 sequence: CASSPLAGTEAFF. The DNA of the CDR3 is TGTGCCAGCAGCCCCCTTGCCGGCACTGAAGCTTTCTTT.